A selection of T cell receptor beta chains follows, all from one sample in a study of T cell responses to AZD1222 COVID-19 vaccine. The method was immunoSEQ multiplex PCR; TCRdb's version includes in-frame clones alone and lacks a portion of them. This sample has approximately 110,000 clones, with less than 90% found just once. Here the sequenced sample was peripheral blood, taken on day 0 of AZD1222 vaccination. The receptors come from an adult in good health. CDR3s include the opening cysteine and the closing phenylalanine or tryptophan. D genes are given only for firm matches. Not every row has a clone size; where given, it reads once, few, many or a size class.

size,D,V,J,CDR3,DNA
.,.,TRBV11-2,TRBJ2-1,CASSWGSGYNEQFF,TGTGCCAGCAGCTGGGGTAGCGGTTACAATGAGCAGTTCTTC
.,TRBD2,TRBV4-3,TRBJ2-1,CASSQEGRPSGTYNEQFF,TGCGCCAGCAGCCAAGAGGGGCGGCCTAGCGGGACTTACAATGAGCAGTTCTTC
.,.,TRBV7-3,TRBJ1-1,CASSSSMNTEAFF,TGTGCCAGCAGCTCGTCAATGAACACTGAAGCTTTCTTT
.,TRBD2,TRBV27,TRBJ2-1,CASISGMGYNEQFF,TGTGCCAGCATCAGCGGGATGGGGTACAATGAGCAGTTCTTC
.,.,TRBV28,TRBJ2-6,CASSFEGSGANVLTF,TGTGCCAGCAGTTTTGAGGGCTCTGGGGCCAACGTCCTGACTTTC
.,TRBD2,TRBV3-1/TRBV3-2,TRBJ2-7,CASSHRRTSGRIRNEQYF,TGTGCCAGCAGCCATCGCCGGACTAGCGGGAGGATAAGAAACGAGCAGTACTTC
once,TRBD2,TRBV7-9,TRBJ2-2,CASSSPSGAYTGELFF,TGTGCCAGCAGCTCCCCTAGCGGAGCTTACACCGGGGAGCTGTTTTTT
.,.,TRBV7-9,TRBJ2-3,CASSLAPISTDTQYF,TGTGCCAGCAGCTTAGCGCCCATAAGCACAGATACGCAGTATTTT
few,.,TRBV7-2,TRBJ1-2,CASSPTAGAYGYTF,TGTGCCAGCAGCCCCACGGCAGGGGCCTATGGCTACACCTTC
.,TRBD2,TRBV7-2,TRBJ2-7,CASSLGSGAHYEQYF,TGTGCCAGCAGCTTAGGTAGCGGGGCCCACTACGAGCAGTACTTC
.,TRBD2,TRBV2,TRBJ2-1,CASSEGTSGYNEQFF,TGTGCCAGCAGTGAAGGGACTAGCGGATACAATGAGCAGTTCTTC
.,.,TRBV10-3,TRBJ2-1,CAISELFDSEQFF,TGTGCCATCAGTGAGTTATTTGACTCTGAGCAGTTCTTC
few,.,TRBV11-1,TRBJ2-1,CASSLELRNEQFF,TGTGCCAGCAGCTTAGAGTTAAGAAATGAGCAGTTCTTC
once,.,TRBV27,TRBJ1-5,CASSSSIGQPQHF,TGTGCCAGCAGTTCCTCCATAGGGCAGCCCCAGCATTTT
.,.,TRBV11-3,TRBJ2-6,CASSFRGSGANVLTF,TGTGCCAGCAGCTTTAGGGGTTCTGGGGCCAACGTCCTGACTTTC
.,.,TRBV5-6,TRBJ2-7,CASRRGRYYEQYF,TGTGCCAGCAGGCGGGGACGGTACTACGAGCAGTACTTC
.,.,TRBV18,TRBJ1-5,CASSPVGALGNQPQHF,TGTGCCAGCTCACCCGTGGGGGCATTGGGCAATCAGCCCCAGCATTTT
.,.,TRBV7-2,TRBJ2-5,CASSGGRAKETQYF,TGTGCCAGCAGCGGGGGGAGAGCGAAAGAGACCCAGTACTTC
.,.,TRBV15,TRBJ1-2,CATSGGNYGYTF,TGTGCCACCAGCGGCGGCAACTATGGCTACACCTTC
.,.,TRBV7-5,TRBJ2-7,CARSFQGRLARPKYEQYF,TGTGCCAGAAGCTTTCAGGGCCGATTGGCCCGACCTAAATACGAGCAGTACTTC
.,.,TRBV4-3,TRBJ2-7,CASSQGSDWDYEQYF,TGCGCCAGCAGCCAAGGGTCAGATTGGGATTACGAGCAGTACTTC
.,TRBD1,TRBV9,TRBJ1-4,CASSVGARGSEKLFF,TGTGCCAGCAGCGTAGGCGCCAGGGGGTCTGAAAAACTGTTTTTT
.,TRBD2,TRBV27,TRBJ2-5,CASSPYSGVKEETQYF,TGTGCCAGCAGTCCCTATAGCGGGGTTAAAGAAGAGACCCAGTACTTC
.,.,TRBV4-2,TRBJ1-2,CASSQGTDYGYTF,TGTGCCAGCAGCCAAGGGACAGATTATGGCTACACCTTC
.,.,TRBV11-3,TRBJ1-1,CASSLGSVDAFF,TGTGCCAGCAGCTTAGGTAGCGTGGACGCTTTCTTT
.,.,TRBV2,TRBJ1-1,CASSEEWGQTEAFF,TGTGCCAGCAGTGAAGAATGGGGGCAAACTGAAGCTTTCTTT
.,.,TRBV2,TRBJ2-3,CASRARGTDTQYF,TGTGCCAGCAGAGCCAGGGGCACAGATACGCAGTATTTT
.,TRBD1,TRBV7-8,TRBJ1-1,CASSRDRVRMNTEAFF,TGTGCCAGCAGCCGCGACAGGGTCCGTATGAACACTGAAGCTTTCTTT
.,TRBD2,TRBV7-2,TRBJ2-7,CASRPAGVGYEQYF,TGTGCCAGCAGACCAGCGGGAGTGGGGTACGAGCAGTACTTC
.,.,TRBV24-1,TRBJ1-2,CATSDLQGRGGYTF,TGTGCCACCAGTGATTTGCAGGGCAGGGGAGGCTACACCTTC
.,.,TRBV5-1,TRBJ1-4,CASSLGVSNEKLFF,TGCGCCAGCAGCTTGGGGGTATCTAATGAAAAACTGTTTTTT
.,TRBD1,TRBV25-1,TRBJ1-1,CASSETGVMNTEAFF,TGTGCCAGCAGTGAAACAGGGGTAATGAACACTGAAGCTTTCTTT
.,.,TRBV5-5,TRBJ2-6,CASSLSAGANVLTF,TGTGCCAGCAGCTTGAGTGCGGGGGCCAACGTCCTGACTTTC
.,.,TRBV4-3,TRBJ2-7,CASSRLTGSHGSYEQYF,TGCGCCAGCAGCCGATTAACCGGGTCCCACGGCTCCTACGAGCAGTACTTC
.,.,TRBV30,TRBJ2-7,CAWSGTPYEQYF,TGTGCCTGGAGTGGAACCCCCTACGAGCAGTACTTC
.,.,TRBV5-1,TRBJ1-3,CASSLAGTGRAGNTIYF,TGCGCCAGCAGCTTGGCCGGGACGGGGAGAGCTGGAAACACCATATATTTT
.,.,TRBV2,TRBJ1-4,CASIRNEKLFF,TGTGCCAGCATTAGAAATGAAAAACTGTTTTTT
.,.,TRBV28,TRBJ1-2,CASSLALPLYGYTF,TGTGCCAGCAGTTTGGCCCTCCCTCTCTATGGCTACACCTTC
once,TRBD1,TRBV2,TRBJ2-1,CASRQTGGKWFF,TGTGCCAGCAGGCAGACAGGGGGCAAATGGTTCTTC
.,TRBD1,TRBV2,TRBJ2-7,CASSQGDGTGSYEQYF,TGTGCCAGCAGTCAGGGGGACGGGACAGGGAGTTACGAGCAGTACTTC
.,.,TRBV15,TRBJ1-6,CATSREVRLGTPLHF,TGTGCCACCAGCAGAGAAGTCAGACTGGGGACACCCCTCCACTTT
.,TRBD2,TRBV5-1,TRBJ2-1,CASSLSGGNYNEQFF,TGCGCCAGCAGCTTGAGCGGGGGCAACTACAATGAGCAGTTCTTC
many,TRBD1,TRBV5-4,TRBJ1-6,CASSLQGYQPNSPLHF,TGTGCCAGCAGCTTACAGGGGTATCAGCCGAATTCACCCCTCCACTTT
.,.,TRBV12-3/TRBV12-4,TRBJ1-2,CASTPGLKGGYTF,TGTGCCAGCACCCCCGGGCTTAAGGGTGGCTACACCTTC
.,.,TRBV19,TRBJ2-7,CASSIGTGGEQYF,TGTGCCAGTAGTATTGGTACAGGAGGGGAGCAGTACTTC
.,.,TRBV6-2/TRBV6-3,TRBJ2-1,CASSYPRGSTYNEQFF,TGTGCCAGCAGTTACCCGAGGGGGTCCACATACAATGAGCAGTTCTTC
.,TRBD2,TRBV7-2,TRBJ2-1,CASRAMRGGNSYNEQFF,TGTGCCAGCAGAGCGATGCGGGGGGGCAACTCCTACAATGAGCAGTTCTTC
.,.,TRBV7-2,TRBJ2-1,CASSLPLASGVLFF,TGTGCCAGCAGTTTGCCCTTAGCATCTGGGGTTCTGTTCTTC
.,TRBD1,TRBV4-1,TRBJ1-2,CASSPPGGYGYTF,TGCGCCAGCAGCCCCCCAGGGGGCTATGGCTACACCTTC
.,.,TRBV24-1,TRBJ2-3,CATSDPRGRTDTQYF,TGTGCCACCAGTGACCCTCGGGGACGCACAGATACGCAGTATTTT
.,.,TRBV21-1,TRBJ2-5,CASSRRTPETQYF,TGTGCCAGCAGCAGGCGGACGCCAGAGACCCAGTACTTC
.,.,TRBV30,TRBJ2-6,CAWRGVITSRANVLTF,TGTGCCTGGAGGGGCGTTATAACAAGTCGGGCCAACGTCCTGACTTTC
once,.,TRBV15,TRBJ2-7,CATSTFTGPQYEQYF,TGTGCCACCAGCACATTTACCGGGCCACAATACGAGCAGTACTTC